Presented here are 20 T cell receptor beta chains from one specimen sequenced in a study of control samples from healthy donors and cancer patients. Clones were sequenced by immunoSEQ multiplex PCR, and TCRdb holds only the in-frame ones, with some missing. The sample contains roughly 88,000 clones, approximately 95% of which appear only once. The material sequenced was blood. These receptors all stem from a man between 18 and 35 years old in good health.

The CDR3 DNA reads as TGTGCCAGCAGCTTGGGGAGGGATGGCTACACCTTC. It specifies CASSLGRDGYTF. The chain uses TRBV7-9 and TRBJ1-2; the D is unclear. Germline lookup yields CDR1 SEHNR and CDR2 FQNEAQ (reference sequence). The CDR3 consists of 12 residues. V was clipped by 3 bases and J by 6 bases, with 8 bases between them.

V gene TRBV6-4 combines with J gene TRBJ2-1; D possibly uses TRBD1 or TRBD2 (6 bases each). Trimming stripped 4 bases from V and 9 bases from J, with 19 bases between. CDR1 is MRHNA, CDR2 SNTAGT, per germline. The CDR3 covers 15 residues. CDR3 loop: CASSAGANGSREQFF. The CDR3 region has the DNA TGTGCCAGCAGTGCAGGGGCTAACGGGAGTCGTGAGCAGTTCTTC.

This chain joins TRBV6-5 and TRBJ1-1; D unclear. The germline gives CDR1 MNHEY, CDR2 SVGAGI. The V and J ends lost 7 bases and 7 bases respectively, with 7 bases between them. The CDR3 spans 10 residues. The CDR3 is CASIAREAFF. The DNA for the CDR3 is TGTGCCAGCATAGCCCGTGAAGCTTTCTTT.

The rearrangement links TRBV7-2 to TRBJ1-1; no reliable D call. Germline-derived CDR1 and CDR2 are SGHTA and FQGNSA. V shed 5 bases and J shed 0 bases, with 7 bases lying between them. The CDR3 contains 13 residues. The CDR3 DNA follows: TGTGCCAGCAGCAGACGGGTGAACACTGAAGCTTTCTTT. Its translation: CASSRRVNTEAFF.

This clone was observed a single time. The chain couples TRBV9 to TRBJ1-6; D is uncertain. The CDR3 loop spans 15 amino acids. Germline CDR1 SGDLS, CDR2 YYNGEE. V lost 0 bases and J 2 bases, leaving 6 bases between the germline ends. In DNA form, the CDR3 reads TGTGCCAGCAGCGTAGAGGGTACCTATAATTCACCCCTCCACTTT. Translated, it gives CASSVEGTYNSPLHF. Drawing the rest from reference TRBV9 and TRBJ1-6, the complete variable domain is DSGVTQTPKHLITATGQRVTLRCSPRSGDLSVYWYQQSLDQGLQFLIQYYNGEERAKGNILERFSAQQFPDLHSELNLSSLELGDSALYFCASSVEGTYNSPLHFGNGTRLTVT.

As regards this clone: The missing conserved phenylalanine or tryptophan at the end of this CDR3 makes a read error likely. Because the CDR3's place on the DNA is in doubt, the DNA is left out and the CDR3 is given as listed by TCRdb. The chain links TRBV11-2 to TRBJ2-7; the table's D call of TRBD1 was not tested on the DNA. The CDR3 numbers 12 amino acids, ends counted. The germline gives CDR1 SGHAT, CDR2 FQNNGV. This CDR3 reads CASSLVAGQGEL.

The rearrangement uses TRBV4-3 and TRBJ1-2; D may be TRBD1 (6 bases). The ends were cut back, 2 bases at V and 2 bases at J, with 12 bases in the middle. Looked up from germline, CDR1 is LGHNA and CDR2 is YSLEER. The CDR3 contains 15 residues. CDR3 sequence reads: CASSQSTQGNYGYTF. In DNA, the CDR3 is TGCGCCAGCAGCCAATCGACGCAGGGGAACTATGGCTACACCTTC.

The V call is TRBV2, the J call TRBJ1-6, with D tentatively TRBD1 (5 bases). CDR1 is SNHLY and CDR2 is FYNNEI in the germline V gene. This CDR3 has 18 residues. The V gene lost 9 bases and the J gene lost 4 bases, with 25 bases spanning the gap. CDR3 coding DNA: TGTGCCAGTTCAACCGGGGGAGGGGATCCCTCATATAATTCACCCCTCCACTTT. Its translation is CASSTGGGDPSYNSPLHF.

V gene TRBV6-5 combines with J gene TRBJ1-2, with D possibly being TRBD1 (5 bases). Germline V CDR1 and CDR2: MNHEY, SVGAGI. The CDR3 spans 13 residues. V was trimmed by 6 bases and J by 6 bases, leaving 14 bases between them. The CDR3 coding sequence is TGTGCCAGCAGATATCCGGGGACGGATGGCTACACCTTC. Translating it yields CASRYPGTDGYTF.

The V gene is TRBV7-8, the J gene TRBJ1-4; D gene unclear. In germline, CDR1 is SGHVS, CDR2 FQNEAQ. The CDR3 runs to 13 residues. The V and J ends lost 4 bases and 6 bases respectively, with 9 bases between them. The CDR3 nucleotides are TGTGCCAGCAGCTCATCCATGTATGAAAAACTGTTTTTT. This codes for CASSSSMYEKLFF.

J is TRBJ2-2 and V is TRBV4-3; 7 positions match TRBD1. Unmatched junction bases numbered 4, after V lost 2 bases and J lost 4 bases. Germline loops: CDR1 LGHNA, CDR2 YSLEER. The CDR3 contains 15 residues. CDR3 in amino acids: CASSQYTGVTGELFF. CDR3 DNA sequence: TGCGCCAGCAGCCAATATACAGGGGTCACCGGGGAGCTGTTTTTT.

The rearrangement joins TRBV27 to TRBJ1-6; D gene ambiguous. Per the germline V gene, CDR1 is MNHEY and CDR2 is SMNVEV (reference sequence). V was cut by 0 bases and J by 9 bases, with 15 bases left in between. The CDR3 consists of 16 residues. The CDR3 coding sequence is TGTGCCAGCAGTTTATCGACCGCGGGCCGGGGTTCACCCCTCCACTTT. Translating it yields CASSLSTAGRGSPLHF.

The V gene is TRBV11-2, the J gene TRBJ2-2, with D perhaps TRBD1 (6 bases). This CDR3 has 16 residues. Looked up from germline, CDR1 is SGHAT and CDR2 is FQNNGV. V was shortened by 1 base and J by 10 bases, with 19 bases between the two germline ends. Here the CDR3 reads CASSLGQGTFAVELFF. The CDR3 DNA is TGTGCCAGCAGCTTAGGGCAGGGGACCTTTGCCGTGGAGCTGTTTTTT.

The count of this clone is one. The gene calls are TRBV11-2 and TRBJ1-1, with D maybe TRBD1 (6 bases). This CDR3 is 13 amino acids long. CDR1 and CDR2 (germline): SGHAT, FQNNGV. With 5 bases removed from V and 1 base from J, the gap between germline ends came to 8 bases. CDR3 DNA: TGTGCCAGCAGCCCAGGGGAGAACACTGAAGCTTTCTTT. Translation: CASSPGENTEAFF.

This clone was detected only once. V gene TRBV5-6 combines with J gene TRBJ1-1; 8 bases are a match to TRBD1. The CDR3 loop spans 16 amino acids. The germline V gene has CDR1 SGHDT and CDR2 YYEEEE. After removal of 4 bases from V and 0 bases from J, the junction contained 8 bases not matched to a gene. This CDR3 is CASSPPRTGLNTEAFF. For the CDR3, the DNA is TGTGCCAGCAGCCCACCCCGGACAGGGCTGAACACTGAAGCTTTCTTT.

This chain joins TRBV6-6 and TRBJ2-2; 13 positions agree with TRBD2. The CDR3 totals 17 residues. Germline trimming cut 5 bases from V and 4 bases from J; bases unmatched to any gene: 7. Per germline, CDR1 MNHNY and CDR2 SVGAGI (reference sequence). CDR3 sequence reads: CASSRGTSGDPTGELFF. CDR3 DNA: TGTGCCAGCAGTCGAGGGACTAGCGGGGACCCCACCGGGGAGCTGTTTTTT.

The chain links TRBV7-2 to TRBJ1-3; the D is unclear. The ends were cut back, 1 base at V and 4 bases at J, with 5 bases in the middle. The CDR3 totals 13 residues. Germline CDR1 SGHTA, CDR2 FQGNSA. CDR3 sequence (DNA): TGTGCCAGCAGCTTAGGGGCGGGAAACACCATATATTTT. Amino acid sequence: CASSLGAGNTIYF.

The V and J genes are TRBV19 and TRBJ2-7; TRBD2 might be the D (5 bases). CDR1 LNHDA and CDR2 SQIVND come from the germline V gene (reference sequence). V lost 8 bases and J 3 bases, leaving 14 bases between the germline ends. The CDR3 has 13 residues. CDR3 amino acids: CASSLASRYEQYF. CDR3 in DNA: TGTGCCAGTTCCTTAGCTAGCCGCTACGAGCAGTACTTC.

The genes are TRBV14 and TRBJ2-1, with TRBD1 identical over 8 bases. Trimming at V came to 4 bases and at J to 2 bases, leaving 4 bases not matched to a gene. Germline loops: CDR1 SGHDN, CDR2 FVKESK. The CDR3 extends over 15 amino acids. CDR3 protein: CASSLGQGAYNEQFF. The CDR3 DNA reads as TGTGCCAGCAGCCTTGGACAGGGCGCCTACAATGAGCAGTTCTTC.

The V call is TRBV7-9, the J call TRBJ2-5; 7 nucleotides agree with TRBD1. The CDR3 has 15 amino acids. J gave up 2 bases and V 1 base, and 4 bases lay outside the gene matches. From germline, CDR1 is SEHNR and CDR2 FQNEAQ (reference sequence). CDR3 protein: CASSLGPTGQETQYF. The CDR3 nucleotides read TGTGCCAGCAGCTTAGGTCCGACAGGGCAAGAGACCCAGTACTTC.